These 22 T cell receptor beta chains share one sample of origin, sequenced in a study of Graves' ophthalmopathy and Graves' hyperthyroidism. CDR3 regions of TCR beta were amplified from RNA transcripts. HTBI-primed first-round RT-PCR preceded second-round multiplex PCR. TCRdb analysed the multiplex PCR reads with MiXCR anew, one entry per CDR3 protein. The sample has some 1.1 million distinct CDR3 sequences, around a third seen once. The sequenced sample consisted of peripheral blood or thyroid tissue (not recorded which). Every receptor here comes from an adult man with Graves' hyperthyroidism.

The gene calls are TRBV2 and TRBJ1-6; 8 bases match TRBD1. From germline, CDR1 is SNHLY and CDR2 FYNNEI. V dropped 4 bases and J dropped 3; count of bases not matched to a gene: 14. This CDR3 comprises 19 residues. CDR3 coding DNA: TGTGCCAGCAGTGGTAACAGGGGGGACCCAAGAAACTATAATTCACCCCTCCACTTT. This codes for CASSGNRGDPRNYNSPLHF.

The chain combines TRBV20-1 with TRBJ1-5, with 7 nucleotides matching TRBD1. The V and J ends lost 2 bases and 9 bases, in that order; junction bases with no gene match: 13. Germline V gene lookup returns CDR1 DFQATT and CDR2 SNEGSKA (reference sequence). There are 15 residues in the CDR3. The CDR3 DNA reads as TGCAGTGCTAGACCCCCGGGACAGCTGGGATCGCCCCAGCATTTT. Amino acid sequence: CSARPPGQLGSPQHF.

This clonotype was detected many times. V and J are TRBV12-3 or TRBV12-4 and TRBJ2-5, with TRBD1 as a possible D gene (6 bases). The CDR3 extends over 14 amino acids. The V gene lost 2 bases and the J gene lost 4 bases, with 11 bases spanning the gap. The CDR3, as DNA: TGTGCCAGCAGTTTATTTGGACAGCGAGAGACCCAGTACTTC. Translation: CASSLFGQRETQYF.

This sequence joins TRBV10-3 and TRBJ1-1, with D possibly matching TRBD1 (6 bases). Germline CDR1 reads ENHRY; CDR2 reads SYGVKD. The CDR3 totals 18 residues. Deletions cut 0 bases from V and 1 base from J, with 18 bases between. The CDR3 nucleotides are TGTGCCATCAGTGAGTCGATCCCGGGACATAGAAAGAACACTGAAGCTTTCTTT. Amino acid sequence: CAISESIPGHRKNTEAFF.

This CDR3 reads CSVVVGAGQGQPQHF. CDR3 sequence (DNA): TGCAGCGTCGTGGTAGGGGCAGGGCAAGGCCAGCCCCAGCATTTT. The gene calls are TRBV29-1 and TRBJ1-5; TRBD1 is a possible D gene (5 bases). Germline V CDR1 and CDR2: SQVTM, ANQGSEA. Trimming left V 6 bases short and J 7 bases short, with 22 bases between. This CDR3 contains 15 residues.

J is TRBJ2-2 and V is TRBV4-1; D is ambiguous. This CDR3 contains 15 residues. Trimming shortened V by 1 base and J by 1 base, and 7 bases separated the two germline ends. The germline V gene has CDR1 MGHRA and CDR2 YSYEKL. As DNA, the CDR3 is TGCGCCAGCAGCCAAGTCTCAGAGAACACCGGGGAGCTGTTTTTT. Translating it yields CASSQVSENTGELFF.

The chain's CDR3 is CASTIRVGTYGYTF. The CDR3 bases are TGTGCCAGCACGATAAGGGTTGGGACTTATGGCTACACCTTC. The rearrangement uses TRBV2 and TRBJ1-2; TRBD1 might be the D (5 bases). V lost 7 bases to trimming and J lost 5 bases, with 17 bases between them. Germline V CDR1 and CDR2: SNHLY, FYNNEI. This CDR3 region has 14 residues.

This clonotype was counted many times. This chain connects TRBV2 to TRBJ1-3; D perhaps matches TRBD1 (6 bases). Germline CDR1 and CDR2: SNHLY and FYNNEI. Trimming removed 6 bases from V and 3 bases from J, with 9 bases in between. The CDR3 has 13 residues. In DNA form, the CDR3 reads TGTGCCAGCAGCAGGGGTATTGGAAACACCATATATTTT. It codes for CASSRGIGNTIYF. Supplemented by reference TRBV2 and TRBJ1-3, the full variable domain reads EPEVTQTPSHQVTQMGQEVILRCVPISNHLYFYWYRQILGQKVEFLVSFYNNEISEKSEIFDDQFSVERPDGSNFTLKIRSTKLEDSAMYFCASSRGIGNTIYFGEGSWLTVV.

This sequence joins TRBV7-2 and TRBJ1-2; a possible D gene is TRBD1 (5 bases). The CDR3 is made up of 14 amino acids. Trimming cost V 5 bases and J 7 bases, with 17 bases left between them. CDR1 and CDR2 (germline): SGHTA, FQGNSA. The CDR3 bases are TGTGCCAGCAGCGTAGATCTAGCGGGGGGTGGCTACACCTTC. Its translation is CASSVDLAGGGYTF. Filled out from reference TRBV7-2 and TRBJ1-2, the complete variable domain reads GAGVSQSPSNKVTEKGKDVELRCDPISGHTALYWYRQSLGQGLEFLIYFQGNSAPDKSGLPSDRFSAERTGGSVSTLTIQRTQQEDSAVYLCASSVDLAGGGYTFGSGTRLTVV.

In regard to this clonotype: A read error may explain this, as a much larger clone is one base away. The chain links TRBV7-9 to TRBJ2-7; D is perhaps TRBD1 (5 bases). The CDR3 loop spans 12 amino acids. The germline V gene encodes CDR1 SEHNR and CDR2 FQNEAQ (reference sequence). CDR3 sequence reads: CVSSMGPYEQYF. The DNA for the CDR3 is TGTGTCAGCAGCATGGGGCCTTACGAGCAGTACTTC.

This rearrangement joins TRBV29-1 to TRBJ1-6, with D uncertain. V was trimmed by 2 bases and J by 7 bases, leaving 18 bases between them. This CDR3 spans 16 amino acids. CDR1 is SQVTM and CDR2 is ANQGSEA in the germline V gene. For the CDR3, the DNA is TGCAGCGTTGAAAGTCAGAGGATTGGAGGGAATTCACCCCTCCACTTT. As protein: CSVESQRIGGNSPLHF.

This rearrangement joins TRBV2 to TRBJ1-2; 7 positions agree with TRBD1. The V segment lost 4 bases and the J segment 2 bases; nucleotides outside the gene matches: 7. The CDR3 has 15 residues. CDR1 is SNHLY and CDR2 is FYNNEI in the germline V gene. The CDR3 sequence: CASSGEGALNYGYTF. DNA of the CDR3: TGTGCCAGCAGTGGAGAGGGGGCCCTGAACTATGGCTACACCTTC.

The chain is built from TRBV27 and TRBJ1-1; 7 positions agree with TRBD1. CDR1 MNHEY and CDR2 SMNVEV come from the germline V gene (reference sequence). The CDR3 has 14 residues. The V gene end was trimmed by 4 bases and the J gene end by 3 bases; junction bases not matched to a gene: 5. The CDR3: CASSWGQRYTEAFF. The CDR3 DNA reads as TGTGCCAGCAGTTGGGGACAGAGGTACACTGAAGCTTTCTTT.

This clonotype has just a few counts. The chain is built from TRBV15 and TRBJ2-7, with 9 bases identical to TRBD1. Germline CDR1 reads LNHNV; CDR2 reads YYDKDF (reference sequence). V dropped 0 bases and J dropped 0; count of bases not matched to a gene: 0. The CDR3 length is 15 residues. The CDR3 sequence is CATSREQGASYEQYF. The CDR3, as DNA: TGTGCCACCAGCAGAGAACAGGGGGCCTCCTACGAGCAGTACTTC.

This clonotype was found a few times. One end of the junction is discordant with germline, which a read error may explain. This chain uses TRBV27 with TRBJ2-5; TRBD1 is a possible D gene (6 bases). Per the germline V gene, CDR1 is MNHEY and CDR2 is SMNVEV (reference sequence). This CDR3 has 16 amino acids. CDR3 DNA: TGTGCCAGCAGTCTAACACGGGACAACCTTAGAGAGGCCCAGTACTTC. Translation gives CASSLTRDNLREAQYF.

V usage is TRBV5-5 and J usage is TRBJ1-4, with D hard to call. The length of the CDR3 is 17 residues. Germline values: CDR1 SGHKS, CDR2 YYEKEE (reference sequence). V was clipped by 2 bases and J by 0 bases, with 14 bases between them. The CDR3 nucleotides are TGTGCCAGCAGCTTAGGCGGGATGATCACAACTAATGAAAAACTGTTTTTT. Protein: CASSLGGMITTNEKLFF. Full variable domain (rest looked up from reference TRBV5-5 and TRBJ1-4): DAGVTQSPTHLIKTRGQQVTLRCSPISGHKSVSWYQQVLGQGPQFIFQYYEKEERGRGNFPDRFSARQFPNYSSELNVNALLLGDSALYLCASSLGGMITTNEKLFFGSGTQLSVL.

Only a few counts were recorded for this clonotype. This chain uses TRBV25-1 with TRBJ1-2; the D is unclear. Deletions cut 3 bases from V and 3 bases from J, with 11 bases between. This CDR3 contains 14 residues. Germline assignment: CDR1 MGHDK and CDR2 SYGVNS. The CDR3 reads CASSEGRRDYGYTF. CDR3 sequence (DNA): TGTGCCAGCAGTGAGGGTAGACGGGACTATGGCTACACCTTC.

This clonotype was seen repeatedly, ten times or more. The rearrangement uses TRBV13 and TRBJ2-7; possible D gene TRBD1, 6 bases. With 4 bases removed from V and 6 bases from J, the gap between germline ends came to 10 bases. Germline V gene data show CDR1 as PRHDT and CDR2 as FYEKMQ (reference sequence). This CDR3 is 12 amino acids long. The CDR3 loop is CASSSQGIEQYF. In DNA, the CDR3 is TGTGCCAGCAGCTCCCAGGGGATCGAGCAGTACTTC.

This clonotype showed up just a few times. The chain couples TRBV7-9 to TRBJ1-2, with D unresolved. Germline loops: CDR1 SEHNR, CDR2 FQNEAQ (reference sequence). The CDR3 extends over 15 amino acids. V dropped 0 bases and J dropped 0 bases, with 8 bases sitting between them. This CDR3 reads CASSLALSANYGYTF. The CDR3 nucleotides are TGTGCCAGCAGCTTAGCCCTGTCCGCTAACTATGGCTACACCTTC.

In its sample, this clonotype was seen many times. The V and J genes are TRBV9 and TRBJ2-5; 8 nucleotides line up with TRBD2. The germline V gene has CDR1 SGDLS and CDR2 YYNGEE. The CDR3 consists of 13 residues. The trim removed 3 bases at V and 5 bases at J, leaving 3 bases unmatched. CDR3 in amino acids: CASSAGGAETQYF. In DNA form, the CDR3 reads TGTGCCAGCAGCGCCGGGGGGGCGGAGACCCAGTACTTC. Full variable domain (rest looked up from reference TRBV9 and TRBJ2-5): DSGVTQTPKHLITATGQRVTLRCSPRSGDLSVYWYQQSLDQGLQFLIQYYNGEERAKGNILERFSAQQFPDLHSELNLSSLELGDSALYFCASSAGGAETQYFGPGTRLLVL.

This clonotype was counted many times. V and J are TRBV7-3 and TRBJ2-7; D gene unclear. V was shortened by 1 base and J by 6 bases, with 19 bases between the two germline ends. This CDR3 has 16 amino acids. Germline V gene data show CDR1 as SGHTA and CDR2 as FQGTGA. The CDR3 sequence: CASSLRASTTPSEQYF. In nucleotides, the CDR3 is TGTGCCAGCAGCTTAAGGGCTTCCACAACGCCTAGCGAGCAGTACTTC. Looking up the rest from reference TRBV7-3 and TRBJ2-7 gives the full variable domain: GAGVSQTPSNKVTEKGKYVELRCDPISGHTALYWYRQSLGQGPEFLIYFQGTGAADDSGLPNDRFFAVRPEGSVSTLKIQRTERGDSAVYLCASSLRASTTPSEQYFGPGTRLTVT.

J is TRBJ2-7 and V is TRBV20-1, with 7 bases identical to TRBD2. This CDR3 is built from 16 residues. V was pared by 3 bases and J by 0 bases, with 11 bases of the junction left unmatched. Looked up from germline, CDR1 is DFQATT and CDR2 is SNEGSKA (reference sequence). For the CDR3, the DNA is TGCAGTGCTAGCGGTGTATCGGGAGGCGCCTCCTACGAGCAGTACTTC. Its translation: CSASGVSGGASYEQYF.